Listed here are 25 T cell receptor beta chains from one sample, sequenced in a study of blood T cell repertoires in COVID-19. Clones were read by immunoSEQ multiplex PCR, and TCRdb kept only the in-frame ones, dropping some. This repertoire shows fewer than 80,000 clones, 80% to 95% found once; its top ten account for about 5.4%. Sequencing was carried out using peripheral blood. These receptor sequences come from a human donor in a cohort sampled during active COVID-19.

This chain links TRBV7-2 with TRBJ1-3, with 10 bases lining up with TRBD1. Germline CDR1 and CDR2: SGHTA and FQGNSA. The CDR3 runs to 17 residues. The V gene end was trimmed by 0 bases and the J gene end by 5 bases; junction bases not matched to a gene: 7. The CDR3 sequence: CASSLALMTGGRNTIYF. CDR3 nucleotide sequence: TGTGCCAGCAGCTTAGCGCTAATGACAGGGGGCAGAAACACCATATATTTT.

This clone has more than one count but fewer than ten. This chain links TRBV5-1 with TRBJ2-5; D remains unclear. Trimming removed 2 bases from V and 5 bases from J, with 4 bases in between. The CDR3 is 11 amino acids. Germline V CDR1 and CDR2: SGHRS, YFSETQ. The CDR3, as DNA: TGCGCCAGCAGCTTTGAGGAGACCCAGTACTTC. This encodes CASSFEETQYF.

The chain's CDR3 is CASSQDETSPLEQYF. The DNA for the CDR3 is TGTGCCAGCAGCCAAGACGAGACTAGCCCACTCGAGCAGTACTTC. The chain combines TRBV4-2 with TRBJ2-7; 7 bases align to TRBD2. The CDR3 is made up of 15 amino acids. Germline lookup yields CDR1 LGHNA and CDR2 YNFKEQ. V trimming: 0 bases; J trimming: 6 bases; junction bases outside the gene matches: 8.

The chain links TRBV19 to TRBJ1-1; no firm D call. The CDR3 consists of 12 residues. CDR1 is LNHDA and CDR2 is SQIVND in the germline V gene (reference sequence). Trimming pared 9 bases from V and 7 bases from J, leaving 15 bases between. CDR3 coding DNA: TGTGCCAGCCAGGCTTCGGGGATTGAAGCTTTCTTT. It is translated as CASQASGIEAFF.

The rearrangement uses TRBV11-2 and TRBJ1-4, with D maybe TRBD1 (6 bases). The CDR3 loop spans 16 amino acids. CDR1 is SGHAT and CDR2 is FQNNGV in the germline V gene. V was clipped by 0 bases and J by 7 bases, with 15 bases between them. CDR3 region: CASSLDIWQGPEKLFF. The CDR3 region has the DNA TGTGCCAGCAGCTTAGATATTTGGCAGGGGCCTGAAAAACTGTTTTTT.

The chain combines TRBV6-5 with TRBJ1-2; no firm D call. The germline V gene has CDR1 MNHEY and CDR2 SVGAGI. V dropped 7 bases and J dropped 2 bases, with 14 bases sitting between them. The CDR3 is 14 residues long. In DNA form, the CDR3 reads TGTGCCAGCATGGTACCTCAGGAAAACTATGGCTACACCTTC. Protein product: CASMVPQENYGYTF.

This chain connects TRBV11-2 to TRBJ2-7; no reliable D call. V lost 5 bases and J lost 6, with 17 bases in between. Germline CDR1 is SGHAT and CDR2 is FQNNGV. This CDR3 comprises 14 residues. CDR3 region: CASSPPFRRSEQYF. The CDR3 DNA follows: TGTGCCAGCAGCCCCCCCTTCCGGAGAAGCGAGCAGTACTTC.

This clone was found once. The chain is built from TRBV5-4 and TRBJ1-4; D is possibly TRBD1 (5 bases). The CDR3 runs to 15 residues. The V gene's germline CDR1 is SGHNT and CDR2 YYREEE (reference sequence). Between the trimmed V and J ends, which lost 0 bases and 7 bases, there was a span of 13 bases. As DNA, the CDR3 is TGTGCCAGCAGCTTGGGCGGGGGTAAATCTGAAAAACTGTTTTTT. It specifies CASSLGGGKSEKLFF.

The gene calls are TRBV7-2 and TRBJ1-1, with D hard to call. The CDR3 extends over 13 amino acids. CDR1 is SGHTA, CDR2 FQGNSA, per germline. V lost 4 bases, J lost 8 bases, and 14 bases lay in between. CDR3 bases: TGTGCCAGCAGCTCATTCGGCCTAGCGGAAGCTTTCTTT. Its translation: CASSSFGLAEAFF.

The V gene is TRBV7-9, the J gene TRBJ2-1; D perhaps matches TRBD1 (6 bases). The germline V and J ends were trimmed by 2 bases and 9 bases, with 11 bases remaining between them. Germline V gives CDR1 SEHNR, CDR2 FQNEAQ (reference sequence). The CDR3 is made up of 13 amino acids. The CDR3 nucleotides read TGTGCCAGCAGCTTAAACCTAGGGGGTGAGCAGTTCTTC. Its translation is CASSLNLGGEQFF.

This rearrangement joins TRBV9 to TRBJ2-2; a possible D gene is TRBD2 (6 bases). From germline, CDR1 is SGDLS and CDR2 YYNGEE. The CDR3 is 14 residues long. The germline V and J ends were trimmed by 3 bases and 3 bases, with 9 bases remaining between them. CDR3 region: CASSGDSHTGELFF. The CDR3 DNA sequence: TGTGCCAGCAGCGGGGACTCTCACACCGGGGAGCTGTTTTTT. The full variable domain, rest sourced from reference TRBV9 and TRBJ2-2, is DSGVTQTPKHLITATGQRVTLRCSPRSGDLSVYWYQQSLDQGLQFLIQYYNGEERAKGNILERFSAQQFPDLHSELNLSSLELGDSALYFCASSGDSHTGELFFGEGSRLTVL.

This rearrangement joins TRBV27 to TRBJ1-4; D remains ambiguous. The CDR3 spans 18 residues. Trimming shortened V by 1 base and J by 3 bases, and 18 bases separated the two germline ends. Germline V CDR1 and CDR2: MNHEY, SMNVEV (reference sequence). CDR3 region: CASSLYPALGESNEKLFF. The DNA of the CDR3 is TGTGCCAGCAGTTTATACCCGGCCCTAGGCGAGTCTAATGAAAAACTGTTTTTT.

The CDR3 sequence: CASSIPGGTDTQYF. CDR3 bases: TGTGCCAGTAGTATTCCGGGGGGGACAGATACGCAGTATTTT. The rearrangement links TRBV19 to TRBJ2-3; 8 positions match TRBD2. V gave up 3 bases and J gave up 3 bases; unmatched junction bases: 2. The CDR3 runs to 14 residues. Per germline, CDR1 LNHDA and CDR2 SQIVND (reference sequence).

This chain joins TRBV3-1 (or the pseudogene TRBV3-2) and TRBJ1-1; no reliable D call. CDR3 length: 15 residues. Germline CDR1 LGHDT, CDR2 YNNKEL (reference sequence). V shed 0 bases and J shed 0 bases, with 8 bases lying between them. The DNA of the CDR3 is TGTGCCAGCAGCCAAGATCCAGGCGTGAACACTGAAGCTTTCTTT. Protein: CASSQDPGVNTEAFF.

The J gene is TRBJ2-5, the V gene TRBV19; D is perhaps TRBD2 (5 bases). The CDR3 spans 17 residues. Trimming removed 3 bases from V and 4 bases from J, with 21 bases in between. CDR1 and CDR2 (germline): LNHDA, SQIVND (reference sequence). CDR3: CASSIQRKGGLAETQYF. The CDR3 DNA is TGTGCCAGTAGTATCCAGCGGAAAGGCGGCCTGGCAGAGACCCAGTACTTC.

CDR3 DNA: TGCGCCAGCAGCTTGGCCCCGGCAGGGGTAATGAACACTGAAGCTTTCTTT. The encoded protein is CASSLAPAGVMNTEAFF. The V and J genes are TRBV5-1 and TRBJ1-1; D is possibly TRBD1 (6 bases). This CDR3 is built from 17 residues. Germline V gene lookup returns CDR1 SGHRS and CDR2 YFSETQ. The ends were cut back, 0 bases at V and 0 bases at J, with 15 bases in the middle.

This chain connects TRBV11-2 to TRBJ2-1; D is uncertain. Germline CDR1 and CDR2: SGHAT and FQNNGV. The CDR3 has 11 residues. The V end lost 5 bases, the J end lost 8 bases, and 7 bases lay between the germline ends. The CDR3 is CASSPSYEQFF. DNA of the CDR3: TGTGCCAGCAGCCCCAGTTATGAGCAGTTCTTC. The complete variable domain, with remaining parts taken from reference TRBV11-2 and TRBJ2-1, reads EAGVAQSPRYKIIEKRQSVAFWCNPISGHATLYWYQQILGQGPKLLIQFQNNGVVDDSQLPKDRFSAERLKGVDSTLKIQPAKLEDSAVYLCASSPSYEQFFGPGTRLTVL.

The V gene is TRBV7-9, the J gene TRBJ2-7; D is ambiguous. V was pared by 2 bases and J by 4 bases, with 9 bases between. The CDR3 runs to 13 residues. Looked up from germline, CDR1 is SEHNR and CDR2 is FQNEAQ (reference sequence). The DNA for the CDR3 is TGTGCCAGCAGCTTAATCCGTAGTTACGAGCAGTACTTC. Translated: CASSLIRSYEQYF.

J is TRBJ2-3 and V is TRBV5-1; 12 bases align to TRBD2. V was pared by 4 bases and J by 4 bases, with 7 bases of the junction left unmatched. This CDR3 contains 16 residues. Per the germline V gene, CDR1 is SGHRS and CDR2 is YFSETQ. CDR3: CASSPGLAGGPDTQYF. DNA of the CDR3: TGCGCCAGCAGCCCGGGCCTAGCGGGGGGGCCAGATACGCAGTATTTT.

The V and J genes are TRBV6-2 or TRBV6-3 and TRBJ2-7, with 9 bases that match TRBD1. The trim removed 5 bases at V and 3 bases at J, leaving 8 bases unmatched. The CDR3 is 15 residues long. CDR1 and CDR2 from the germline V gene are MNHEY and SVGEGT. The CDR3 region has the DNA TGTGCCAGCAGTCCATCGGGACAGGGTATCTACGAGCAGTACTTC. It specifies CASSPSGQGIYEQYF.

V and J are TRBV4-1 and TRBJ1-4, with 11 bases fitting TRBD1. V lost 6 bases and J lost 6; bases outside the gene matches: 6. The germline CDR1 and CDR2 sequences are MGHRA and YSYEKL. The CDR3 is 15 residues long. In DNA form, the CDR3 reads TGCGCCAGCAGGGCAATGGGACAGGGGGATGAAAAACTGTTTTTT. It encodes CASRAMGQGDEKLFF.

The chain links TRBV5-4 to TRBJ2-1; 10 nucleotides line up with TRBD1. This CDR3 region has 16 residues. V lost 5 bases to trimming and J lost 6 bases; unmatched junction nucleotides: 11. Per the germline V gene, CDR1 is SGHNT and CDR2 is YYREEE (reference sequence). CDR3 residues: CASSLPGTGAANEQFF. The CDR3 DNA reads TGTGCCAGCAGTTTACCCGGGACAGGGGCGGCCAATGAGCAGTTCTTC.

The chain joins TRBV6-4 to TRBJ1-6; possible D gene TRBD1, 6 bases. CDR3 length: 13 residues. With 0 bases removed from V and 10 bases from J, the gap between germline ends came to 7 bases. Germline CDR1 is MRHNA and CDR2 is SNTAGT. CDR3 region: CASSDSRGSPLHF. In nucleotides, the CDR3 is TGTGCCAGCAGTGACTCGAGGGGGTCACCCCTCCACTTT.

This clone was picked up one time. The V and J genes are TRBV3-1 (or the pseudogene TRBV3-2) and TRBJ1-2; D possibly corresponds to TRBD1 (5 bases). The germline CDR1 and CDR2 sequences are LGHDT and YNNKEL (reference sequence). The CDR3 runs 16 residues. The V end lost 0 bases, the J end lost 3 bases, and 14 bases lay between the germline ends. CDR3 region: CASSQDGAAGYYGYTF. CDR3 bases: TGTGCCAGCAGCCAAGATGGGGCAGCGGGCTACTATGGCTACACCTTC.

V is TRBV4-1 and J is TRBJ2-5, with D possibly TRBD2 on 5 matching bases. Between the trimmed V and J ends, which lost 4 bases and 4 bases, there was a span of 13 bases. The CDR3 loop spans 14 amino acids. Germline CDR1 MGHRA, CDR2 YSYEKL. The CDR3 DNA reads as TGCGCCAGCAGCCTAGGAGAACTAGGAGAGACCCAGTACTTC. Protein product: CASSLGELGETQYF.